What follows are 2 T cell receptor beta chains derived from one specimen sequenced in a study of tumor-infiltrating lymphocytes in primary liver carcinoma listed by TCRdb under 2017. Blood RNA was extracted from unsorted whole blood using TRIzol reagent, and germline DNA was obtained with the DNeasy Blood & Tissue kit. The instrument given in TCRdb is Illumina HiSeq 2500. Using a constant-region primer and ProtoScript II reverse transcriptase, TCRbeta-specific cDNA was reverse-transcribed from around 500 ng total RNA. TCRbeta libraries were built with three nested multiplex PCR rounds, a slightly modified ARM-PCR procedure. The first two PCR rounds used multiplex TRBV1-TRBV30 forward primers with a Cbeta reverse primer, each for 10 cycles. TCRdb trimmed the raw reads at Q25, called clones with MiXCR and kept productive beta chains. Every entry covers one CDR3 protein and lists the most common genes and DNA from its rows. This sample lists about 320,000 distinct CDR3 sequences; 50% to 60% were detected once. Over 15% of the sample belongs to the ten largest clones.

Sequenced input: peripheral blood. The origin of the receptors is a woman aged 30 to 39 with primary liver carcinoma and hepatitis B virus infection.

This clonotype has only one observation. V usage is TRBV6-5 and J usage is TRBJ2-7; TRBD2 is a possible D gene (6 bases). V lost 5 bases to trimming and J lost 1 base, with 15 bases between them. CDR3 length equals 15 residues. The germline V gene has CDR1 MNHEY and CDR2 SVGAGI. The CDR3 nucleotides are TGTGCCAGCAGTCCAGGTGGAGGGTTTTCCTACGAGCAGTACTTC. Residues: CASSPGGGFSYEQYF.

About this clonotype: Given a much more abundant clone one base away, this may be a read error. The chain employs TRBV6-5 and TRBJ2-5; 7 nucleotides align to TRBD2. This CDR3 is 15 amino acids long. Trimming took 3 bases from V and 7 from J; bases not matched to a gene: 11. From germline, CDR1 is MNHEY and CDR2 SVGAGI. The CDR3: CASSYADRGSMTQYF. In DNA form, the CDR3 reads TGTGCCAGCAGTTATGCTGATCGCGGGAGCATGACCCAGTACTTC.